Shown below are 32 T cell receptor beta chains from a single sample sequenced in a study of blood T cell repertoires in COVID-19. Using immunoSEQ multiplex PCR, the repertoire was profiled, and TCRdb retains in-frame clones only, with some absent. The sample holds roughly 190,000 clones, roughly 91% seen once. Material for sequencing was peripheral blood. These receptors came from a human donor in a cohort sampled during active COVID-19.

The rearrangement joins TRBV20-1 to TRBJ2-1, with D possibly matching TRBD1 (7 bases). Germline V lookup: CDR1 DFQATT, CDR2 SNEGSKA (reference sequence). CDR3 length: 11 amino acids. V was clipped by 6 bases and J by 9 bases, with 12 bases between them. Here the CDR3 reads CSAQGGTEQFF. CDR3 nucleotide sequence: TGCAGTGCCCAGGGGGGAACTGAGCAGTTCTTC.

The chain is built from TRBV6-6 and TRBJ2-7; D possibly corresponds to TRBD1 (6 bases). Germline V gene data show CDR1 as MNHNY and CDR2 as SVGAGI (reference sequence). With 6 bases removed from V and 0 bases from J, the gap between germline ends came to 15 bases. This CDR3 is built from 15 residues. CDR3 amino acids: CASSRDTKSSYEQYF. CDR3 bases: TGTGCCAGCAGCCGGGACACCAAGAGCTCCTACGAGCAGTACTTC.

The CDR3 sequence: CSARVPVGYTF. For the CDR3, the DNA is TGCAGTGCTAGAGTTCCAGTTGGCTACACCTTC. The chain carries TRBV20-1 and TRBJ1-2, with D unresolved. The CDR3 totals 11 residues. Looked up from germline, CDR1 is DFQATT and CDR2 is SNEGSKA (reference sequence). V was trimmed by 1 base and J by 7 bases, leaving 7 bases between them.

The chain links TRBV11-2 to TRBJ1-1; D gene uncertain. V was shortened by 4 bases and J by 0 bases, with 12 bases between the two germline ends. The CDR3 has 15 amino acids. Per the germline V gene, CDR1 is SGHAT and CDR2 is FQNNGV. The CDR3 is CASSYALLLNTEAFF. CDR3 in DNA: TGTGCCAGCAGCTACGCGCTCCTCTTGAACACTGAAGCTTTCTTT.

The J gene is TRBJ1-4, the V gene TRBV9, with 9 bases lining up with TRBD1. After removal of 7 bases from V and 2 bases from J, the junction contained 6 bases not matched to a gene. This CDR3 has 15 amino acids. Germline loops: CDR1 SGDLS, CDR2 YYNGEE. The CDR3 nucleotides read TGTGCCAGCGGGGACAGGGCTTCGACTAATGAAAAACTGTTTTTT. This gives the protein CASGDRASTNEKLFF.

This clone was seen a few times. The chain has TRBV24-1 and TRBJ2-1; TRBD1 might be the D (6 bases). V gave up 3 bases and J gave up 6 bases, with 11 bases separating them. The CDR3 totals 14 residues. Germline values: CDR1 KGHDR, CDR2 SFDVKD. For the CDR3, the DNA is TGTGCCACCAGTGATGCACAGGGCAGCAATGAGCAGTTCTTC. Translating gives CATSDAQGSNEQFF.

This chain connects TRBV30 to TRBJ1-5; 8 bases map to TRBD1. Unmatched junction bases numbered 4, after V lost 0 bases and J lost 6 bases. This CDR3 spans 14 amino acids. CDR1 and CDR2 from the germline V gene are GTSNPN and SVGIG (reference sequence). This CDR3 reads CAWSVTGVGQPQHF. For the CDR3, the DNA is TGTGCCTGGAGTGTGACAGGGGTTGGTCAGCCCCAGCATTTT. Full variable domain (rest looked up from reference TRBV30 and TRBJ1-5): SQTIHQWPATLVQPVGSPLSLECTVEGTSNPNLYWYRQAAGRGLQLLFYSVGIGQISSEVPQNLSASRPQDRQFILSSKKLLLSDSGFYLCAWSVTGVGQPQHFGDGTRLSIL.

The chain combines TRBV18 with TRBJ1-2; 7 nucleotides match TRBD1. CDR3 length: 15 residues. V dropped 6 bases and J dropped 4; count of bases not matched to a gene: 11. Germline-derived CDR1 and CDR2 are KGHSH and LQKENI. The CDR3, as DNA: TGTGCCAGCTCCTTCGGACAGGACCCTCCCTATGGCTACACCTTC. As protein: CASSFGQDPPYGYTF.

This sequence joins TRBV24-1 and TRBJ1-5; no definite D call. V lost 3 bases, J lost 5 bases, and 13 bases lay in between. Germline V gives CDR1 KGHDR, CDR2 SFDVKD. This CDR3 has 15 amino acids. CDR3 DNA sequence: TGTGCCACCAGTGATAGCGCAGATCCTCATCAGCCCCAGCATTTT. It specifies CATSDSADPHQPQHF.

The genes are TRBV19 and TRBJ2-2; 7 bases line up with TRBD1. This CDR3 has 15 residues. The trim removed 5 bases at V and 4 bases at J, leaving 7 bases unmatched. Per the germline V gene, CDR1 is LNHDA and CDR2 is SQIVND (reference sequence). The DNA of the CDR3 is TGTGCCAGTAGTGACTTGGCAGGGGGCACCGGGGAGCTGTTTTTT. It translates to CASSDLAGGTGELFF.

This clone was detected ten times or more. Here the CDR3 reads CASSLSGGTEAFF. The CDR3 DNA is TGTGCCAGCAGTTTATCAGGGGGCACTGAAGCTTTCTTT. The chain carries TRBV27 and TRBJ1-1; tentatively, D is TRBD1 (6 bases). Germline CDR1 reads MNHEY; CDR2 reads SMNVEV (reference sequence). CDR3 size: 13 residues. V dropped 0 bases and J dropped 4 bases, with 6 bases sitting between them.

The chain recombines TRBV7-8 with TRBJ2-7; 14 positions agree with TRBD2. Germline-derived CDR1 and CDR2 are SGHVS and FQNEAQ. This CDR3 is 16 amino acids long. After removal of 6 bases from V and 5 bases from J, the junction contained 9 bases not matched to a gene. This CDR3 is CASSRTSGRSWDEQYF. CDR3 DNA sequence: TGTGCCAGCAGTCGGACTAGCGGGAGGAGTTGGGACGAGCAGTACTTC.

The chain recombines TRBV18 with TRBJ1-1, with 8 bases fitting TRBD1. There are 18 residues in the CDR3. With V trimmed by 0 bases and J by 12 bases, 21 bases remained unmatched. CDR1 is KGHSH, CDR2 LQKENI, per germline. The CDR3 sequence is CASSPPASLRQGAIKSFF. In nucleotides, the CDR3 is TGTGCCAGCTCACCACCAGCGTCGCTCCGGCAGGGGGCTATAAAGTCTTTCTTT. Complete variable domain (other parts from reference TRBV18 and TRBJ1-1): NAGVMQNPRHLVRRRGQEARLRCSPMKGHSHVYWYRQLPEEGLKFMVYLQKENIIDESGMPKERFSAEFPKEGPSILRIQQVVRGDSAAYFCASSPPASLRQGAIKSFFGQGTRLTVV.

The genes are TRBV10-3 and TRBJ2-7, with D maybe TRBD1 (5 bases). The CDR3 runs to 16 residues. Trimming shortened V by 3 bases and J by 4 bases, and 19 bases separated the two germline ends. The V gene's germline CDR1 is ENHRY and CDR2 SYGVKD. The CDR3 is CAISDRARKWGYEQYF. The CDR3, as DNA: TGTGCCATCAGTGACAGGGCGAGGAAATGGGGATACGAGCAGTACTTC.

This chain uses TRBV5-6 with TRBJ2-3, with D perhaps matching TRBD2 (6 bases). V was pared by 3 bases and J by 2 bases, with 10 bases between. This CDR3 has 14 residues. Germline V gene lookup returns CDR1 SGHDT and CDR2 YYEEEE. CDR3 DNA sequence: TGTGCCAGCAGCTGGGACTGGGACACAGATACGCAGTATTTT. This encodes CASSWDWDTDTQYF.

This clone was counted once. In DNA, the CDR3 is TGTGCCAGCAGCCAATACAGGGGGCGAGAACAGCCCCAGCATTTT. Translation: CASSQYRGREQPQHF. This sequence joins TRBV3-1 (or the pseudogene TRBV3-2) and TRBJ1-5; 9 nucleotides match TRBD1. This CDR3 spans 15 amino acids. V lost 2 bases and J lost 7; bases outside the gene matches: 6. Germline V lookup: CDR1 LGHDT, CDR2 YNNKEL (reference sequence).

V gene TRBV7-9 combines with J gene TRBJ2-7; D not resolved. Trimming removed 5 bases from V and 3 bases from J, with 11 bases in between. The V gene's germline CDR1 is SEHNR and CDR2 FQNEAQ (reference sequence). The CDR3 is 13 amino acids. This chain's CDR3 is CASSPTVFYEQYF. The CDR3 nucleotides read TGTGCCAGCAGCCCCACAGTTTTCTACGAGCAGTACTTC.

This chain links TRBV2 with TRBJ2-1; D unclear. Trimming took 4 bases from V and 8 from J, leaving 9 bases between them. The V gene's germline CDR1 is SNHLY and CDR2 FYNNEI. The CDR3 has 12 residues. The CDR3 here is CASSVGSHEQFF. DNA for the CDR3: TGTGCCAGCAGTGTCGGTAGCCATGAGCAGTTCTTC.

In this sample, this clone turned up a few times. V is TRBV24-1 and J is TRBJ2-2, with 11 positions matching TRBD2. The CDR3 loop spans 17 amino acids. Germline V lookup: CDR1 KGHDR, CDR2 SFDVKD. Losses at the gene ends were 4 bases for V and 0 bases for J; bases not matched to a gene: 3. The CDR3 DNA is TGTGCCACCAGTGACTCACTAGCGGGAGCGAACACCGGGGAGCTGTTTTTT. Translation: CATSDSLAGANTGELFF.

V and J are TRBV19 and TRBJ1-6; 7 bases agree with TRBD1. The CDR3 consists of 13 residues. Trimming removed 8 bases from V and 7 bases from J; junction bases left unmatched: 5. Per the germline V gene, CDR1 is LNHDA and CDR2 is SQIVND (reference sequence). CDR3 nucleotides: TGTGCCAGTGGGGACAGTATAAATTCACCCCTCCACTTT. Its translation: CASGDSINSPLHF.

The chain joins TRBV19 to TRBJ1-6, with 8 bases identical to TRBD1. This CDR3 comprises 15 residues. V gave up 6 bases and J gave up 9 bases; unmatched junction bases: 10. In germline, CDR1 is LNHDA, CDR2 SQIVND (reference sequence). The CDR3 DNA is TGTGCCAGTAGAGCGGACAGGGCTAATAGTTCACCCCTCCACTTT. Its protein product is CASRADRANSSPLHF.

The chain links TRBV7-8 to TRBJ1-2; D ambiguous. This CDR3 is built from 16 residues. V gave up 5 bases and J gave up 0 bases, with 16 bases separating them. CDR1 is SGHVS and CDR2 is FQNEAQ in the germline V gene. The CDR3 sequence: CASSPTLLGTNYGYTF. CDR3 nucleotides: TGTGCCAGCAGCCCTACCCTTCTCGGTACTAACTATGGCTACACCTTC. Full variable domain (outside the CDR3, taken from reference TRBV7-8 and TRBJ1-2): GAGVSQSPRYKVAKRGQDVALRCDPISGHVSLFWYQQALGQGPEFLTYFQNEAQLDKSGLPSDRFFAERPEGSVSTLKIQRTQQEDSAVYLCASSPTLLGTNYGYTFGSGTRLTVV.

This rearrangement joins TRBV9 to TRBJ2-5; TRBD2 is a possible D gene (6 bases). The CDR3 is 14 residues long. CDR1 and CDR2 (germline): SGDLS, YYNGEE. Trimming left V 3 bases short and J 4 bases short, with 13 bases between. The CDR3 region has the DNA TGTGCCAGCAGCGGAGGAGGGAGACTAGAGACCCAGTACTTC. Its protein is CASSGGGRLETQYF.

This chain uses TRBV29-1 with TRBJ1-1, with TRBD1 matching over 7 bases. The trim removed 7 bases at V and 3 bases at J, leaving 8 bases unmatched. This CDR3 contains 13 residues. Germline V gene sequence: CDR1 SQVTM, CDR2 ANQGSEA. The CDR3 spells CSADLTGDTEAFF. CDR3 nucleotides: TGCAGCGCTGACTTAACAGGGGACACTGAAGCTTTCTTT.

V gene TRBV19 combines with J gene TRBJ2-2; weak D call: TRBD1 (6 bases). V was shortened by 3 bases and J by 6 bases, with 14 bases between the two germline ends. This CDR3 has 15 amino acids. CDR1 and CDR2 (germline): LNHDA, SQIVND (reference sequence). The CDR3, as DNA: TGTGCCAGTAGTATGGGGCAGGGGTGGGCCGGGGAGCTGTTTTTT. Translation gives CASSMGQGWAGELFF.

As for this clone: Its ends do not fully match the called genes, so a read error is possible. V is TRBV29-1 and J is TRBJ1-2; TRBD1 aligns across 9 bases. The germline V gene has CDR1 SQVTM and CDR2 ANQGSEA. The CDR3 is 16 residues long. The CDR3 here is CSLDRDRAASGYGYTF. The CDR3 coding sequence is TGCAGCCTTGACCGGGACAGGGCTGCCTCTGGCTATGGCTACACCTTC.

V and J are TRBV27 and TRBJ2-3; 10 bases match TRBD1. This CDR3 has 15 residues. Germline loops: CDR1 MNHEY, CDR2 SMNVEV (reference sequence). V was clipped by 2 bases and J by 5 bases; unmatched bases: 4. The chain's CDR3 is CASSLHGTGEDTQYF. Here the CDR3 DNA reads TGTGCCAGCAGTTTACACGGGACAGGGGAAGATACGCAGTATTTT.

CDR3 in amino acids: CATTGNTGELFF. As DNA, the CDR3 is TGTGCCACCACCGGGAACACCGGGGAGCTGTTTTTT. The J gene is TRBJ2-2, the V gene TRBV24-1; D is unclear. Trimming took off 8 bases at V and 1 base at J, with 4 bases between the two ends. CDR1 and CDR2 (germline): KGHDR, SFDVKD. This CDR3 comprises 12 residues.

The chain links TRBV27 to TRBJ2-6; perhaps TRBD2 as D (7 bases). Between the trimmed V and J ends, which lost 5 bases and 1 base, there was a span of 9 bases. CDR3 length: 15 amino acids. The germline V gene encodes CDR1 MNHEY and CDR2 SMNVEV (reference sequence). Written as DNA, the CDR3 is TGTGCCAGCAGTGGGGGGGCTTCTGGGGCCAACGTCCTGACTTTC. Its protein product is CASSGGASGANVLTF.

This sequence joins TRBV18 and TRBJ2-7, with 7 bases matching TRBD2. CDR3 length: 12 residues. The ends lost 2 bases at V and 7 bases at J; junction bases unmatched: 2. Germline lookup yields CDR1 KGHSH and CDR2 LQKENI. The CDR3 is CASSPWEGEQYF. The CDR3 region has the DNA TGTGCCAGCTCACCATGGGAGGGGGAGCAGTACTTC.

The rearrangement uses TRBV2 and TRBJ2-5, with 10 bases lining up with TRBD2. V shed 9 bases and J 5 bases; nucleotides not matched to a gene: 12. The CDR3 has 15 amino acids. Germline V gene data show CDR1 as SNHLY and CDR2 as FYNNEI. The DNA for the CDR3 is TGTGCCAGTTTAATCTTAGCGGGAGGACGGGAGACCCAGTACTTC. This sequence encodes CASLILAGGRETQYF.

This clone was seen at least ten times. The chain has TRBV9 and TRBJ1-6; D is perhaps TRBD1 (5 bases). CDR1 SGDLS and CDR2 YYNGEE come from the germline V gene. The V end was cut by 0 bases, the J end by 7 bases, with 8 bases between. The CDR3 loop spans 14 amino acids. CDR3 DNA: TGTGCCAGCAGCGTAGAGGAGGGGAATTCACCCCTCCACTTT. Translating gives CASSVEEGNSPLHF.